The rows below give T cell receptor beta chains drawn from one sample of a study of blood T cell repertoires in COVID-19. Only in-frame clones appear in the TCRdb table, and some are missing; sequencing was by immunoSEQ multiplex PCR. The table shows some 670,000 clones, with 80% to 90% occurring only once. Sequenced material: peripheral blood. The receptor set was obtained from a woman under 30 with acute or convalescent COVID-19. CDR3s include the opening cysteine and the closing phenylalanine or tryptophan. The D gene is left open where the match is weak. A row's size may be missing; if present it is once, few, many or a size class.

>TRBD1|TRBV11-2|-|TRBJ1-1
TGTGCCAGCAGCCTCCCGGCCGACAGGGTGGTTAGTGAAGCTTTCTTT
CASSLPADRVVSEAFF
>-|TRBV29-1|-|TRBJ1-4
TGCAGCGCGGGATCAGGGGAAAAACTGTTTTTT
CSAGSGEKLFF
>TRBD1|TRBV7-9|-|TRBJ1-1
TGTGCCAGCAGCTTATCTTGGCCAGGGGGAGCGGCTTTCTTT
CASSLSWPGGAAFF
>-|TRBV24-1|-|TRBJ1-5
TGTGCCACCAGTGACCCAGGGGCGGGTCAGCCCCAGCATTTT
CATSDPGAGQPQHF
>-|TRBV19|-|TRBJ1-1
TGTGCCAGTAGCCCGGGGGGGACTGAAGCTTTCTTT
CASSPGGTEAFF
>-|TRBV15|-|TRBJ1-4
TGTGCCACCAGCAGAGTACAACAGGAATCTGAAAAACTGTTTTTT
CATSRVQQESEKLFF
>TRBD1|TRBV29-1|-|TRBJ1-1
TGCAGCGTTGCGGGACAGGGGACTGAAGCTTTCTTT
CSVAGQGTEAFF
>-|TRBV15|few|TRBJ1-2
TGTGCCACCAGCAGAGACAGGACAGCCGGCTACACCTTC
CATSRDRTAGYTF
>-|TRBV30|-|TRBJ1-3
TGTGCCTGGAGTAGGGCAGGGAACTCTGGAAACACCATATATTTT
CAWSRAGNSGNTIYF
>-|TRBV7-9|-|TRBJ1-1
TGTGCCAGCAGCTTAGTCAGGGCTGACACTGAAGCTTTCTTT
CASSLVRADTEAFF
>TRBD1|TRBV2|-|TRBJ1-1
TGTGCCAGCAGAACAGGGGGTGAGGTGGAAACTGAAGCTTTCTTT
CASRTGGEVETEAFF
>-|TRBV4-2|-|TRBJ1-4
TGTGCCAGCAGCCAGATGGACTGGAGGGATGAAAAACTGTTTTTT
CASSQMDWRDEKLFF
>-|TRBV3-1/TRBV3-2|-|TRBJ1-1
TGTGCCAGCACCTACTTAGGACAGATGAACACTGAAGCTTTCTTT
CASTYLGQMNTEAFF
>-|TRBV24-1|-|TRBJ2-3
TGTGCCACCAGTGATCCCGGACTGTATACGCAGTATTTT
CATSDPGLYTQYF
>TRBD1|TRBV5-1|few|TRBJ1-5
TGCGCCAGCAGCCCGTCGGGACAGGTTGGTCAGCCCCAGCATTTT
CASSPSGQVGQPQHF
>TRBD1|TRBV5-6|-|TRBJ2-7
TGTGCCAGCAGCTTGCTTCGACAGGGGACCTACGAGCAGTACTTC
CASSLLRQGTYEQYF
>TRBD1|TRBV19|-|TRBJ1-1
TGTGCCAGTAGTGCCAGGGACAGGGGGTACACTGAAGCTTTCTTT
CASSARDRGYTEAFF
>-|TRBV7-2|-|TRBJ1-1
TGTGCCAGCACCCAGCGGGGGTCTGAAGCTTTCTTT
CASTQRGSEAFF
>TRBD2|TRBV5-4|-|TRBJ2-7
TGTGCCAGCAGCTTGGGCGGGGGACTACAGGAGCAGTACTTC
CASSLGGGLQEQYF
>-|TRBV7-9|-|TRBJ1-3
TGTGCCAGCAGCCCTCTCCGAGAGCTCTCGTCTGGAAACACCATATATTTT
CASSPLRELSSGNTIYF
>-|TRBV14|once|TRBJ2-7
TGTGCCAGCAGCCCGCAAACAGGGAACGAGCAGTACTTC
CASSPQTGNEQYF
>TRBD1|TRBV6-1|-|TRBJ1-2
TGTGCCAGCAGTGAAGCTCGGACAGGGGGTTCTGGCTACACCTTC
CASSEARTGGSGYTF
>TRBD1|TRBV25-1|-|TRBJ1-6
TGTGCCAGCAGAGCCACCGGGACAGGACCCCTCCACTTT
CASRATGTGPLHF